One T cell receptor beta chain is described in this entry. All recovered Cohort 3 donors got two negative PCRs, got clearance, or saw symptom resolution. The record originates from a study of blood T cell repertoires in COVID-19. Study as a whole: Samples taken during acute and convalescent COVID-19 were collected in the United States, Italy and Spain. The cDNA or gDNA used as material had been derived from T cells, B-cell-depleted T cells, or PBMCs.

As processed by the authors: Amplification of reference gene primers was used by the study to estimate nucleated cell counts. Assay used: immunoSEQ multiplex PCR; TCRdb lists only in-frame clones, some missing. D and trimming come from the DNA, and the V and J calls and clone size come from that table. The data show around 250,000 clones, around 89% seen once. V dropped 4 bases and J dropped 8; count of bases not matched to a gene: 10. CDR1 is SGDLS and CDR2 is YYNGEE in the germline V gene. This CDR3 region has 15 residues. Material: PBMCs or T cells enriched from blood (not recorded which). V gene TRBV9 combines with J gene TRBJ2-1; 9 nucleotides agree with TRBD2. The receptor comes from a woman aged 25 to 39 who had recovered from COVID-19. The CDR3 loop is CASSILAGLADEQFF. CDR3 DNA: TGTGCCAGCAGCATTCTAGCGGGATTAGCTGATGAGCAGTTCTTC.